The 5 T cell receptor beta chains given below trace back to one sample, sequenced in a study of OX40 agonist ivuxolimab in advanced cancers. Libraries came from the immunoSEQ multiplex PCR assay. The source is immuneACCESS, and TCRdb retained only in-frame sequences with V and J called. Part of the clones is not carried over; for the studies checked, unresolved V genes explain less than half of this, and the remainder is unexplained. This sample lists tens of thousands of clones; roughly 90% were detected once. The ten most abundant clones make up roughly 3.5% of the sample. Sequenced here: CD4+ or CD8+ T cells sorted from blood, sampled in a trial of the OX40 agonist ivuxolimab. The receptors here all came from an adult with an advanced solid tumor such as melanoma, head and neck, liver or kidney cancer.

This sequence joins TRBV23-1 and TRBJ2-4, with D possibly matching TRBD1 (5 bases). TRBV23-1 is an ORF, with its function uncertain. CDR3 size: 17 residues. The germline V and J ends were trimmed by 3 bases and 0 bases, with 15 bases remaining between them. The chain's CDR3 is CASSHGALRLAKNIQYF. The CDR3 nucleotides read TGCGCCAGCAGTCATGGGGCGTTGCGACTAGCCAAAAACATTCAGTACTTC.

A few counts support this clone. This rearrangement joins TRBV5-5 to TRBJ2-7; D gene uncertain. CDR1 and CDR2 (germline): SGHKS, YYEKEE (reference sequence). This CDR3 has 11 amino acids. The V end was cut by 2 bases, the J end by 3 bases, with 3 bases between. CDR3 bases: TGTGCCAGCAGCTTCGGCTACGAGCAGTACTTC. This codes for CASSFGYEQYF.

Turning to this clone: One end of the junction is discordant with germline, which a read error may explain. V and J are TRBV7-7 and TRBJ2-5; D gene uncertain. The CDR3 consists of 16 residues. Germline V gene sequence: CDR1 SSHAT, CDR2 FNYEAQ (reference sequence). CDR3 DNA sequence: TGTGCTAGCAGCTTAATGAGTCGCGGATACCAAGAGACCCAGTACTTC. It is translated as CASSLMSRGYQETQYF.

This rearrangement joins TRBV5-4 to TRBJ2-4, with a weak D call TRBD1 (6 bases). Germline CDR1 is SGHNT and CDR2 is YYREEE (reference sequence). The CDR3 sequence is 13 residues long. Trimming shortened V by 5 bases and J by 5 bases, and 11 bases separated the two germline ends. The CDR3 DNA is TGTGCCAGCAGTTCCCGGACAGAAAACATTCAGTACTTC. Protein product: CASSSRTENIQYF.

The chain employs TRBV7-6 and TRBJ1-1, with D unclear. V lost 2 bases and J lost 0, with 10 bases in between. CDR1 is SGHVS and CDR2 is FNYEAQ in the germline V gene. The CDR3 is 15 amino acids. CDR3 DNA: TGTGCCAGCAGCTTAAGTCGGGATATGAACACTGAAGCTTTCTTT. It codes for CASSLSRDMNTEAFF.